The 2 T cell receptor beta chains in this list originate from one sample, sequenced in a study of beta chain features in type 1 diabetes. What was sequenced were expressed TCRB transcripts, since all of the isolated RNA had been reverse transcribed. TCRdb's table, derived via immunoSEQ multiplex PCR, lists solely in-frame clones and lacks some. The sample shows about 350,000 clones, roughly 21% of them seen only once. Sequencing was performed on naive CD4+ T cells from blood. The receptors derive from a woman under 30 in good health.

This clone was found a few times. J is TRBJ2-4 and V is TRBV5-1; D is uncertain. The CDR3 is 13 residues long. CDR1 is SGHRS and CDR2 is YFSETQ in the germline V gene. V lost 0 bases to trimming and J lost 9 bases, with 10 bases between them. For the CDR3, the DNA is TGCGCCAGCAGCTTGGGACTTCGAGGCATTCAGTACTTC. This codes for CASSLGLRGIQYF.

This chain uses TRBV5-6 with TRBJ2-5; 7 nucleotides align to TRBD1. This CDR3 contains 15 residues. J was trimmed by 2 bases and V by 2 bases; bases with no gene match: 6. Germline CDR1 and CDR2: SGHDT and YYEEEE. For the CDR3, the DNA is TGTGCCAGCAGCTTAGGGCAGGGGGTTCAAGAGACCCAGTACTTC. Translation gives CASSLGQGVQETQYF.